The 5 T cell receptor beta chains listed next were all sequenced from one sample in a study of T cell repertoires in cytomegalovirus infection (dated by TCRdb to between 2018 and 2020). Antigens of these TCRs are unknown. Read against the paper, the sample's treatment or condition label means: in vitro stimulation with specific CMV peptide epitopes to enrich CMV-specific T cells. The instrument was an Illumina HiSeq 1500. TCRdb passed the public sequencing reads through fastp at Q25 and MiXCR, retaining productive beta sequences. Identical CDR3 proteins give one entry, which carries the most common genes and DNA. The sample records around 77,000 distinct CDR3 sequences, 20% to 25% of which are singletons. The ten largest clones capture about 63% of the sample. The sequencing here drew on CD8+ T cells from cultured PBMCs, taken from culture after CMV antigen stimulation. Receptors were obtained from a human donor in good health (CMV status not recorded). Some clones in this sample may be carry-over from other donors' samples.

This clonotype was seen a handful of times. V gene TRBV6-5 combines with J gene TRBJ2-1, with D maybe TRBD2 (5 bases). The CDR3 loop spans 14 amino acids. V lost 0 bases and J 10 bases, leaving 13 bases between the germline ends. Germline V gives CDR1 MNHEY, CDR2 SVGAGI. The CDR3 coding sequence is TGTGCCAGCAGTTACTCGTACGGGGTCAAGGAGCAGTTCTTC. It codes for CASSYSYGVKEQFF.

This clonotype has ten or more counts. The J gene is TRBJ1-5, the V gene TRBV12-3 or TRBV12-4, with a possible D match to TRBD1 (6 bases). V gave up 5 bases and J gave up 2 bases, with 10 bases separating them. The CDR3 consists of 14 residues. The CDR3 DNA sequence: TGTGCCAGCAGTAAGCCAGGGGGCAATCAGCCCCAGCATTTT. This encodes CASSKPGGNQPQHF.

J is TRBJ2-7 and V is TRBV7-2, with D possibly being TRBD2 (6 bases). Germline V gives CDR1 SGHTA, CDR2 FQGNSA. The length of the CDR3 is 14 residues. The V gene lost 2 bases and the J gene lost 3 bases, with 11 bases spanning the gap. This CDR3 reads CASSLPGRDYEQYF. CDR3 bases: TGTGCCAGCAGCTTACCAGGGCGGGACTACGAGCAGTACTTC.

This clonotype was counted at least ten times. The chain links TRBV7-8 to TRBJ1-4, with D possibly being TRBD1 (5 bases). CDR1 is SGHVS and CDR2 is FQNEAQ in the germline V gene. This CDR3 spans 14 amino acids. The ends were cut back, 5 bases at V and 6 bases at J, with 13 bases in the middle. The CDR3 bases are TGTGCCAGCAGCCCGGATTGGGGCGATGAAAAACTGTTTTTT. Residues: CASSPDWGDEKLFF.

The gene calls are TRBV2 and TRBJ2-5; D perhaps matches TRBD1 (5 bases). The CDR3 totals 12 residues. V was trimmed by 9 bases and J by 5 bases, leaving 13 bases between them. Germline CDR1 is SNHLY and CDR2 is FYNNEI. The CDR3 bases are TGTGCCAGTCCTCCCTCAGGGGAGACCCAGTACTTC. It translates to CASPPSGETQYF.